Listed here is a single TCR beta chain. Its target is not known. The data stem from a study of shared clonotypes between healthy human individuals. Overall study results and limits: In general, naive subsets displayed greater estimated richness than memory subsets did. For sorted subsets, rarefaction showed incomplete sequencing despite large depth. Shared clonotypes across all four donors exceeded non-shared ones in generation probability.

Evenly divided among several immunoSEQ plates was the genomic DNA of each subset. Measured with immunoSEQ multiplex PCR; TCRdb has only the in-frame clones, and not every one. The top ten hold approximately 25% of the sample, which has under 130,000 clones, about 66% seen once. The CDR3 has 14 amino acids. Germline lookup yields CDR1 SEHNR and CDR2 FQNEAQ (reference sequence). Trimming left V 1 base short and J 4 bases short, with 9 bases between. Sample: memory CD8+ T cells sorted from blood. Subset described: CD45RO+ cells pooled with CCR7-negative TemRA cells. J is TRBJ2-3 and V is TRBV7-9, with D hard to call. This clonotype originated in a woman aged 25-40 years in good health. As DNA, the CDR3 is TGTGCCAGCAGCTTAGTCGCGGACCCAGATACGCAGTATTTT. Its protein is CASSLVADPDTQYF.